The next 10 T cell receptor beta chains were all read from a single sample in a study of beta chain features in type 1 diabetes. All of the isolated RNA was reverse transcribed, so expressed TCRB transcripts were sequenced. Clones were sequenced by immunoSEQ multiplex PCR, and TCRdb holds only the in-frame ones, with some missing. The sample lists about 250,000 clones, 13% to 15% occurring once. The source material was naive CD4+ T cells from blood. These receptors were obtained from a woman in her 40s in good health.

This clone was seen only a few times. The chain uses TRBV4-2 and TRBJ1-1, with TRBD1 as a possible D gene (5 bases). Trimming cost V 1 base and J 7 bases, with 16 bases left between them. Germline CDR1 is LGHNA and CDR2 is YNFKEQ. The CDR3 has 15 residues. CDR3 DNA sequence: TGTGCCAGCAGCCAAGGGCGGACCTATAGGGGTGAAGCTTTCTTT. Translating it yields CASSQGRTYRGEAFF.

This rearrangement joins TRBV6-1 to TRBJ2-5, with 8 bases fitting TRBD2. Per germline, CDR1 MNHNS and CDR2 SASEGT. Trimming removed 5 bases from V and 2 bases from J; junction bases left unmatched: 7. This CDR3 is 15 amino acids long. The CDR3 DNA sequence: TGTGCCAGCAGTCCGGGGGGGGGCCTACAAGAGACCCAGTACTTC. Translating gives CASSPGGGLQETQYF.

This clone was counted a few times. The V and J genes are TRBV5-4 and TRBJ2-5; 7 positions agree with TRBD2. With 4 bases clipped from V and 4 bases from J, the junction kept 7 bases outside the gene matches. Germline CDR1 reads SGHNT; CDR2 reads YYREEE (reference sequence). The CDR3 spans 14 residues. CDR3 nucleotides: TGTGCCAGCAGCCCTGCCGGGGGGACAGAGACCCAGTACTTC. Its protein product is CASSPAGGTETQYF.

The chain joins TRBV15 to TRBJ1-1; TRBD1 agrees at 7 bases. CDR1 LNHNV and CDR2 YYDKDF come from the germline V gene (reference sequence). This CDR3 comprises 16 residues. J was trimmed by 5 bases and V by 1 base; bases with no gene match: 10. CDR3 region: CATSRATGTGLTEAFF. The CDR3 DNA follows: TGTGCCACCAGCAGAGCGACAGGGACTGGGCTGACTGAAGCTTTCTTT.

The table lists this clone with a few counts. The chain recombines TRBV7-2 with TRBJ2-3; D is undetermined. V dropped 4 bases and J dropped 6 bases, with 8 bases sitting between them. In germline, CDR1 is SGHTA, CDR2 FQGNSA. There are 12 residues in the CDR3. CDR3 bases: TGTGCCAGCAGCTCCTCCTTTGATACGCAGTATTTT. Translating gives CASSSSFDTQYF. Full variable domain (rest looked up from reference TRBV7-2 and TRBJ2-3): GAGVSQSPSNKVTEKGKDVELRCDPISGHTALYWYRQSLGQGLEFLIYFQGNSAPDKSGLPSDRFSAERTGGSVSTLTIQRTQQEDSAVYLCASSSSFDTQYFGPGTRLTVL.

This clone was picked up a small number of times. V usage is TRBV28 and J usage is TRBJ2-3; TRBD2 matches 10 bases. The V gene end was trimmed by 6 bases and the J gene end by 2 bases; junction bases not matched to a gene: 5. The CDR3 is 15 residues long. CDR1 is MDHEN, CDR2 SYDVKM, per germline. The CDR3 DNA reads TGTGCCAGCAGCTCACTAGCGGGGTCCACAGATACGCAGTATTTT. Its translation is CASSSLAGSTDTQYF. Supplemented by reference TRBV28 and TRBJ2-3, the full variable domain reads DVKVTQSSRYLVKRTGEKVFLECVQDMDHENMFWYRQDPGLGLRLIYFSYDVKMKEKGDIPEGYSVSREKKERFSLILESASTNQTSMYLCASSSLAGSTDTQYFGPGTRLTVL.

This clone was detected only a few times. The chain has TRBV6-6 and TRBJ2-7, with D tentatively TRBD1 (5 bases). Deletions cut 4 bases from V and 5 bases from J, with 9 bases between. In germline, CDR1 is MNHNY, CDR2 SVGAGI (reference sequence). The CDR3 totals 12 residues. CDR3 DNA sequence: TGTGCCAGCAGTTTAACAGGTAACGAGCAGTACTTC. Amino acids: CASSLTGNEQYF.

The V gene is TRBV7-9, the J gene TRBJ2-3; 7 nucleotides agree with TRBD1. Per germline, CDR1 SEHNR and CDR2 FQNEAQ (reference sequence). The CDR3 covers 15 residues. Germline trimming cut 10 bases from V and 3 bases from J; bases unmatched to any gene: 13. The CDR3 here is CATHPGQGVTDTQYF. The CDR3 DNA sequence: TGTGCCACCCACCCGGGCCAGGGGGTAACAGATACGCAGTATTTT.

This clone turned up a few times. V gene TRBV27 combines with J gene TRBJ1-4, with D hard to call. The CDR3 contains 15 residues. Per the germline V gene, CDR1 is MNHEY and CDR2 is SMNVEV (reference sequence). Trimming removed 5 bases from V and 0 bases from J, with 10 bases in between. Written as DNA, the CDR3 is TGTGCCAGCAGTCTCCAACAAGCAACTAATGAAAAACTGTTTTTT. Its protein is CASSLQQATNEKLFF.

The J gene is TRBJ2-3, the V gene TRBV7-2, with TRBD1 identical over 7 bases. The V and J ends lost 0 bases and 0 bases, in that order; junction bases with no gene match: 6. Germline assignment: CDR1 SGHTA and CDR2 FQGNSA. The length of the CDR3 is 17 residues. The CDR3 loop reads CASSLASTGSSTDTQYF. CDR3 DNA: TGTGCCAGCAGCTTAGCGTCGACAGGGTCTAGCACAGATACGCAGTATTTT.